Sequencing of this T cell receptor (beta chain) was carried out in a study of cytomegalovirus exposure and HLA in healthy donors (dated by TCRdb to 2016 to 2017). About the full investigation: According to a later analysis, the approximately 130 validation repertoires were produced on the same platform as the 666 repertoires of the first cohort. In addition to the first cohort of roughly 670 subjects, a separate validation cohort of 130 or so different subjects was used. The study was designed to test whether signatures of past pathogen exposure could be identified by cataloging public T cell receptors. To predict cytomegalovirus infection status, the study brought together high-throughput TCR immunosequencing, statistical association of individual TCRs with disease status, and machine learning.

Receptor libraries were prepared by the immunoSEQ multiplex PCR assay. Per the source publication's procedure: A statistical classification framework was built to diagnose cytomegalovirus status from the catalog of TCR beta chain sequences. What TCRdb holds here is the immuneACCESS table cut down to in-frame rearrangements. Part of the clones is not present; checked against another copy, under half of the missing clones reflect an unresolved V gene, and the others are unexplained. V and J calls and clone size are copied from that table; D and trimming were computed from the DNA. This sample gives approximately 65,000 clones in total; approximately 94% of them show up just once. About 0.93% of the sample is in the top ten clones. Overall results and qualifications from the work: Most TCR sequences were seen in very few donors, while some public TCRs were found in many individuals. In the study, approximately 160 TCR beta chains were listed as associated with cytomegalovirus. All 120 or so repertoires were used to score co-occurrence in the validation cohort in a later analysis, because that analysis had no HLA typing for the cohort. Of the cluster scores, around 95% were above 0 in a later analysis, which found that TCRs clustered in the first cohort also tended to co-occur in the roughly 130 validation repertoires. In vitro tests confirmed that three of the cytomegalovirus-associated TCR beta chains recognize cytomegalovirus antigens. It was suggested by the authors that the approach could potentially be generalized to other disease states and immunological phenotypes. The classifier was reported to diagnose cytomegalovirus status with high specificity and sensitivity in both the original and validation cohorts.

Of note for this clone: What antigen it recognizes has not been identified. Per-base qualities were not stored, and no clone one base away is much larger.

The donors belonged to the validation cohort of approximately 130 subjects, which was separate from the roughly 700-subject first cohort. The CDR3 spans 14 residues, from the cysteine through the phenylalanine. Just CDR3 DNA is preserved here, 42 bases in frame from base 1. V loses 6 bases, J loses 3 bases, and the germline ends lie 11 bases apart. CDR1 and CDR2 are read off the germline V gene as SNHLY and FYNNEI. This clonotype was sampled from a woman between 18 and 29 years old in good health and CMV-seronegative. The chain was built from TRBV2 and TRBJ1-4; the D gene is possibly TRBD1, with 6 bases matching. The sample consisted of PBMCs. The nucleotides are TGTGCCAGCAGCGGGGGGGCGGCTAATGAAAAACTGTTTTTT. Its protein is CASSGGAANEKLFF. Here the CDR3 is joined to the reference TRBV2 and TRBJ1-4 genes, and the full variable domain is: EPEVTQTPSHQVTQMGQEVILRCVPISNHLYFYWYRQILGQKVEFLVSFYNNEISEKSEIFDDQFSVERPDGSNFTLKIRSTKLEDSAMYFCASSGGAANEKLFFGSGTQLSVL.